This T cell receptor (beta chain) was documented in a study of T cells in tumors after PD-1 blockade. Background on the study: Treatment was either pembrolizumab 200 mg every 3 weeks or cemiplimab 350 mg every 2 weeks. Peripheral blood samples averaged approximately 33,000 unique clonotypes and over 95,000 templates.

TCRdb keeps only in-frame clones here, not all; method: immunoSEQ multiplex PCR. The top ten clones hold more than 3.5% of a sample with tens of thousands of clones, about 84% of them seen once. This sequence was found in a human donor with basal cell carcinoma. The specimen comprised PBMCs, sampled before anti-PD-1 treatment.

DNA of the CDR3: TGTGCTAGTGGATCCGGACTAGCGGGAGTCCTCTCCTACGAGCAGTACTTC. Translating it yields CASGSGLAGVLSYEQYF. The rearrangement uses TRBV12-5 and TRBJ2-7; 13 bases fit TRBD2. CDR3 length: 17 amino acids. The germline V gene has CDR1 LGHNT and CDR2 FRNRAP. V shed 6 bases, J shed 0 bases, and the junction held 8 bases outside the gene matches.